This T cell receptor (beta chain) was found in a study of T-cell memory formation after mild COVID-19 listed by TCRdb under 2021. Background for the entire study: Most TCR sequence clusters were specific to one of the two donors. In two donors, T-cell clones that expanded and contracted after mild COVID-19 were followed by sequencing TCRalpha and TCRbeta repertoires longitudinally. Two young, previously healthy adult volunteers made up the cohort, one male and one female.

Compared with germline, V lacks 5 bases and J lacks 6 bases; bases without a gene match: 7. The germline V gene (reference sequence) sets CDR1 to LNHDA and CDR2 to SQIVND. The CDR3 contains 14 residues, cysteine and phenylalanine counted. The read is trimmed to its CDR3 DNA, 42 bases read in frame from base 1. Reads for this sample came from an Illumina NovaSeq 6000. TCRalpha and TCRbeta cDNA libraries were constructed by 5'RACE with constant-segment primers, with sample barcodes and unique molecular identifiers being introduced. Trizol reagent was used to extract RNA from every sample. Libraries were amplified in two PCR steps, with a second sample barcode and Illumina TruSeq adapters added in the second step. Sequencing of libraries was performed on an Illumina NovaSeq with 2 x 150 bp paired-end reads. Concerning the study's data processing: Reads were demultiplexed and collapsed into UMI-guided consensus sequences with migec v1.2.7. Using mixcr v2.1.11, UMI consensuses were aligned to TRA and TRB V and J templates and then assembled into clonotypes. A clonotype was counted as expanded or contracted only if both edgeR and NoisET called the change significant, with noise models trained on biological replicates. edgeR calls used a false discovery rate-adjusted p below 0.01 and a log2 fold-change threshold of 1. As an exploratory analysis of dynamics, PCA with hierarchical clustering was applied to max-normalized trajectories of the 1000 most abundant clonotypes. The CD4 or CD8 phenotype of responding clones was assigned using the separately sequenced CD4+ and CD8+ repertoires. TCRdb reanalyzed the raw reads on its own, using fastp at Q25 for trimming and MiXCR for clone calling, and kept in-frame beta chains. Records with the same CDR3 protein are collapsed into one entry carrying the most frequent genes and DNA. In this record, the V and J calls reflect TCRdb's handling and not the investigators' own analysis. The sample table contains around 310,000 distinct CDR3 sequences; only one count was recorded for more than 20% of them. Around 23% of the sample is held by the ten biggest clonotypes.

In the case of this clonotype: Its antigen remains undetermined. The input lacks base qualities; no much larger clone sits a single base away.

PBMCs were isolated by Ficoll-Paque density gradient centrifugation. What the research found in general, with its limitations: Contracting CD4+ clones were found mainly in CM and EM memory subsets, while CD8+ clones were enriched in EMRA. The study covered only a couple of mild cases, and larger cohorts including severe cases with pre-infection samples were considered necessary. Whether the second-wave clones peaking on day 37 were SARS-CoV-2 specific was not confirmed. Some responding clones were found in pre-infection memory, which suggests that pre-existing cross-reactive memory T cells took part in the SARS-CoV-2 response. From day 15 to 85, contracting clones showed balanced CD4/CD8 phenotypes, whereas a second wave of clones that expanded from day 15 to 37 leaned towards CD4+.

This receptor was obtained from a man between 18 and 29 years old who had mild COVID-19 (a few samples of this study predate the infection). The sample titles of this study are shuffled in the database, so cell type and time point are left out; the donor was told from shared clones. The chain is encoded by TRBV19 joined to TRBJ1-5, and 7 junction bases match TRBD1. Input material: PBMCs or a T cell subset sorted from them (not recorded which). This receptor carries the CDR3 CASSGGTGVQPQHF. The DNA is TGTGCCAGTAGTGGTGGAACAGGGGTTCAGCCCCAGCATTTT.